The TCR beta chain under discussion was sequenced for a study of esophageal squamous cell carcinoma under preoperative chemotherapy. General observations from the study: After chemotherapy, TCR diversity rose significantly in peripheral T cells but not in tumor-infiltrating lymphocytes. After treatment, tumor-infiltrating lymphocytes apparently came partly from blood T cells.

Time point specified: before preoperative PTX-NDP chemotherapy. By share of the sample, this clonotype is medium-sized. Antigen: not known. V gave up 0 bases and J gave up 7 bases; unmatched junction bases: 6. From germline, CDR1 is MNHEY and CDR2 SVGAGI. There are 15 residues in the CDR3. TCRdb itself ran the PCR reads through MiXCR, one entry per CDR3 protein. This table has thousands of distinct CDR3 sequences, roughly 32% appearing once. Sampling took place from a patient given preoperative chemotherapy. The chain recombines TRBV6-5 with TRBJ2-1; TRBD2 matches 7 bases. This sequence originates from a human donor with esophageal squamous cell carcinoma. The donor label of this sample is uncertain. The chain's CDR3 is CASSYSGGRRNEQFF. Written as DNA, the CDR3 is TGTGCCAGCAGTTACTCGGGAGGGAGGAGAAATGAGCAGTTCTTC.